Each of the 26 T cell receptor beta chains below was sequenced from the same sample in a study of blood T cell repertoires in COVID-19. Only in-frame clones appear in the TCRdb table, and some are missing; sequencing was by immunoSEQ multiplex PCR. Of about 240,000 clones detected, just under 85% appear once; the ten largest clones hold around 9.9%. The sample taken for sequencing was peripheral blood. Receptors were obtained from a woman of 80 years or more with acute or convalescent COVID-19.

The chain carries TRBV7-3 and TRBJ2-7, with TRBD2 identical over 7 bases. The junction had 21 bases not matched to a gene; V was cut back by 2 bases and J by 5 bases. The CDR3 length is 19 residues. Looked up from germline, CDR1 is SGHTA and CDR2 is FQGTGA. CDR3 loop: CASSLWRQGWRGYSNEQYF. The CDR3 DNA is TGTGCCAGCAGCTTATGGCGGCAGGGTTGGCGGGGGTATTCAAACGAGCAGTACTTC.

The V and J genes are TRBV19 and TRBJ1-6, with D possibly being TRBD1 (5 bases). V lost 8 bases and J lost 7, with 15 bases in between. This CDR3 comprises 14 residues. The germline CDR1 and CDR2 sequences are LNHDA and SQIVND (reference sequence). The CDR3 DNA reads as TGTGCCAGTCACCCCCAGGGTGGGAATTCACCCCTCCACTTT. Its translation: CASHPQGGNSPLHF.

The J gene is TRBJ1-5, the V gene TRBV5-8; TRBD1 matches at 7 bases. The junction had 8 bases not matched to a gene; V was cut back by 2 bases and J by 3 bases. CDR3 length: 16 amino acids. Germline CDR1 SGHTS, CDR2 YDEGEE. In nucleotides, the CDR3 is TGTGCCAGCAGCTTACGAGGGGGCTCTGCCAATCAGCCCCAGCATTTT. This codes for CASSLRGGSANQPQHF.

This chain joins TRBV7-2 and TRBJ1-5, with D perhaps TRBD1 (5 bases). V was trimmed by 1 base and J by 9 bases, leaving 16 bases between them. Per germline, CDR1 SGHTA and CDR2 FQGNSA. This CDR3 region has 15 residues. The CDR3 protein is CASSLDGQNRRPQHF. The CDR3 DNA reads as TGTGCCAGCAGCTTAGATGGTCAGAACAGGAGGCCCCAGCATTTT.

This chain uses TRBV19 with TRBJ1-6; D uncertain. Trimming took off 3 bases at V and 0 bases at J, with 6 bases between the two ends. Germline lookup yields CDR1 LNHDA and CDR2 SQIVND (reference sequence). CDR3 length equals 15 residues. In nucleotides, the CDR3 is TGTGCCAGTAGTATTGAGAGCTCCTATAATTCACCCCTCCACTTT. This translates into CASSIESSYNSPLHF.

The rearrangement joins TRBV30 to TRBJ1-6; 7 bases match TRBD1. The V gene end was trimmed by 3 bases and the J gene end by 7 bases; junction bases not matched to a gene: 9. Germline loops: CDR1 GTSNPN, CDR2 SVGIG (reference sequence). This CDR3 is 15 amino acids long. CDR3 bases: TGTGCCTGGAGCGCAACCGACAGGGAAAATTCACCCCTCCACTTT. This codes for CAWSATDRENSPLHF.

The chain joins TRBV4-1 to TRBJ2-3, with TRBD2 matching 7 bases. V dropped 8 bases and J dropped 5; count of bases not matched to a gene: 13. Germline V gene sequence: CDR1 MGHRA, CDR2 YSYEKL. There are 15 residues in the CDR3. The CDR3 sequence: CASARGGAREDTQYF. The CDR3 DNA sequence: TGCGCCAGCGCGAGGGGAGGGGCCCGTGAAGATACGCAGTATTTT.

The rearrangement joins TRBV9 to TRBJ2-1, with 13 bases that match TRBD2. CDR1 and CDR2 (germline): SGDLS, YYNGEE. V lost 3 bases to trimming and J lost 8 bases; unmatched junction nucleotides: 2. This CDR3 has 14 residues. The DNA for the CDR3 is TGTGCCAGCAGCGCGGGGACTAGCGGGGATGAGCAGTTCTTC. Residues: CASSAGTSGDEQFF.

The chain uses TRBV6-5 and TRBJ1-5, with 9 nucleotides matching TRBD1. CDR1 MNHEY and CDR2 SVGAGI come from the germline V gene. The CDR3 covers 14 residues. The V segment lost 5 bases and the J segment 7 bases; nucleotides outside the gene matches: 6. The CDR3 DNA follows: TGTGCCAGCAGTCCGGGACAGGGTGGGCAGCCCCAGCATTTT. Translated, it gives CASSPGQGGQPQHF.

The chain couples TRBV7-8 to TRBJ2-3; the match to TRBD2 covers 8 bases. This CDR3 region has 15 residues. Trimming at V came to 0 bases and at J to 2 bases, leaving 1 base not matched to a gene. CDR1 is SGHVS, CDR2 FQNEAQ, per germline. The CDR3 coding sequence is TGTGCCAGCAGCTTAGCTAGCGGGGACACAGATACGCAGTATTTT. Amino acid sequence: CASSLASGDTDTQYF.

The chain employs TRBV4-2 and TRBJ1-5; D uncertain. Looked up from germline, CDR1 is LGHNA and CDR2 is YNFKEQ. The CDR3 has 15 residues. Trimming shortened V by 0 bases and J by 7 bases, and 13 bases separated the two germline ends. This CDR3 reads CASSQDYRVGQPQHF. CDR3 DNA: TGTGCCAGCAGCCAAGATTACCGGGTCGGACAGCCCCAGCATTTT.

The chain uses TRBV5-6 and TRBJ1-6; D is unclear. The V gene lost 2 bases and the J gene lost 7 bases, with 10 bases spanning the gap. The CDR3 totals 14 residues. Germline V gives CDR1 SGHDT, CDR2 YYEEEE. The CDR3 here is CASSLKRRNSPLHF. The CDR3, as DNA: TGTGCCAGCAGCTTAAAGCGGAGGAATTCACCCCTCCACTTT.

V is TRBV2 and J is TRBJ1-1; D gene unclear. The CDR3 spans 14 residues. CDR1 and CDR2 (germline): SNHLY, FYNNEI. V gave up 6 bases and J gave up 1 base, with 12 bases separating them. CDR3 DNA: TGTGCCAGCAGGATAACGAGAAAGAACACTGAAGCTTTCTTT. It is translated as CASRITRKNTEAFF.

The genes are TRBV15 and TRBJ2-7, with TRBD2 matching over 10 bases. Per the germline V gene, CDR1 is LNHNV and CDR2 is YYDKDF (reference sequence). This CDR3 comprises 15 residues. V gave up 1 base and J gave up 4 bases; unmatched junction bases: 4. The CDR3 DNA follows: TGTGCCACCAGCAGAGGGAGCGGGGGGGATTACGAGCAGTACTTC. It encodes CATSRGSGGDYEQYF.

A remark on this clone: Its ends do not fully match the called genes, so a read error is possible. The genes are TRBV7-7 and TRBJ2-5; no clear D. The CDR3 totals 15 residues. Germline values: CDR1 SSHAT, CDR2 FNYEAQ (reference sequence). CDR3 sequence: CASSFNPNSQETQYF. CDR3 nucleotides: TGTGCTAGCAGCTTCAACCCAAACAGCCAAGAGACCCAGTACTTC.

This sequence joins TRBV7-3 and TRBJ1-5, with D hard to call. Germline V gene sequence: CDR1 SGHTA, CDR2 FQGTGA. The CDR3 has 13 amino acids. V gave up 5 bases and J gave up 6 bases, with 11 bases separating them. The CDR3 here is CASSLRPGQPQHF. The CDR3 coding sequence is TGTGCCAGCAGCCTCAGACCGGGTCAGCCCCAGCATTTT.

CDR3 coding DNA: TGCGCCAGCAGCTATCGAGGGCAGTCCTACAATGAGCAGTTCTTC. This encodes CASSYRGQSYNEQFF. The J gene is TRBJ2-1, the V gene TRBV5-1; D might be TRBD2 (5 bases). Trimming left V 3 bases short and J 1 base short, with 11 bases between. The CDR3 runs 15 residues. CDR1 is SGHRS, CDR2 YFSETQ, per germline.

The chain carries TRBV6-5 and TRBJ2-7, with a possible D match to TRBD2 (5 bases). Germline CDR1 and CDR2: MNHEY and SVGAGI. The germline V and J ends were trimmed by 8 bases and 0 bases, with 14 bases remaining between them. This CDR3 spans 14 amino acids. CDR3 residues: CASFPGLSSYEQYF. CDR3 DNA sequence: TGTGCCAGCTTCCCGGGGTTGAGCTCCTACGAGCAGTACTTC.

This clone was counted once. The rearrangement links TRBV7-9 to TRBJ1-1; the D gene is possibly TRBD1 (6 bases). CDR3 size: 15 residues. Trimming cost V 4 bases and J 4 bases, with 16 bases left between them. The germline CDR1 and CDR2 sequences are SEHNR and FQNEAQ (reference sequence). CDR3 in DNA: TGTGCCAGCAGCTCCATCTCGGGCAGGGGCACTGAAGCTTTCTTT. Protein product: CASSSISGRGTEAFF.

The chain couples TRBV6-5 to TRBJ1-5, with D perhaps TRBD1 (6 bases). Germline-derived CDR1 and CDR2 are MNHEY and SVGAGI. Trimming took 5 bases from V and 2 from J, leaving 10 bases between them. The CDR3 extends over 14 amino acids. CDR3 loop: CASSTGLGNQPQHF. CDR3 DNA: TGTGCCAGCAGTACAGGGCTGGGCAATCAGCCCCAGCATTTT.

Regarding this clone: The junction departs from the called germline gene at one end, perhaps through a read error. This chain uses TRBV7-3 with TRBJ1-2; TRBD1 matches 10 bases. The length of the CDR3 is 13 residues. Germline V lookup: CDR1 SGHTA, CDR2 FQGTGA. CDR3 region: CASSFDRQGAMEF. The CDR3 nucleotides read TGTGCCAGCAGCTTCGATCGACAGGGGGCGATGGAATTC.

The chain employs TRBV5-8 and TRBJ1-2, with 7 bases lining up with TRBD1. With V trimmed by 6 bases and J by 4 bases, 12 bases remained unmatched. The CDR3 totals 15 residues. Germline V gene sequence: CDR1 SGHTS, CDR2 YDEGEE. The CDR3 sequence is CASIREDRTFYGYTF. CDR3 DNA: TGTGCCAGCATCCGTGAGGACAGGACATTCTATGGCTACACCTTC.

This chain uses TRBV7-2 with TRBJ1-2; tentatively, D is TRBD1 (5 bases). CDR1 SGHTA and CDR2 FQGNSA come from the germline V gene. V was shortened by 2 bases and J by 4 bases, with 14 bases between the two germline ends. The CDR3 extends over 15 amino acids. DNA of the CDR3: TGTGCCAGCAGCTTAAGTTCTCAGGGCCCCTATGGCTACACCTTC. Translating it yields CASSLSSQGPYGYTF.

V and J are TRBV1 and TRBJ2-1; the D call of TRBD2 is as the table states it, not checked on the DNA. TRBV1 is noted as a pseudogene. CDR3 length equals 15 residues. CDR3 residues: CTSSQTGTRCNEQFF. The CDR3 bases are TGCACCAGCAGCCAAACCGGGACTAGGTGTAATGAGCAGTTCTTC.

V and J are TRBV11-2 and TRBJ1-1; D gene uncertain. Per the germline V gene, CDR1 is SGHAT and CDR2 is FQNNGV. The V end was cut by 0 bases, the J end by 5 bases, with 13 bases between. There are 15 residues in the CDR3. CDR3 protein: CASSLEGGLGTEAFF. In DNA, the CDR3 is TGTGCCAGCAGCTTAGAAGGAGGCCTGGGGACTGAAGCTTTCTTT. The entire variable domain, with the rest obtained from reference TRBV11-2 and TRBJ1-1, is as follows: EAGVAQSPRYKIIEKRQSVAFWCNPISGHATLYWYQQILGQGPKLLIQFQNNGVVDDSQLPKDRFSAERLKGVDSTLKIQPAKLEDSAVYLCASSLEGGLGTEAFFGQGTRLTVV.

This clone has a handful of counts. The V gene is TRBV28, the J gene TRBJ2-1; tentatively, D is TRBD2 (6 bases). V lost 8 bases, J lost 5 bases, and 10 bases lay in between. Germline assignment: CDR1 MDHEN and CDR2 SYDVKM. This CDR3 region has 12 residues. In DNA, the CDR3 is TGTGCCAGCGGCGGGAATCACAATGAGCAGTTCTTC. This translates into CASGGNHNEQFF. The full variable domain, with the rest looked up from reference TRBV28 and TRBJ2-1, is DVKVTQSSRYLVKRTGEKVFLECVQDMDHENMFWYRQDPGLGLRLIYFSYDVKMKEKGDIPEGYSVSREKKERFSLILESASTNQTSMYLCASGGNHNEQFFGPGTRLTVL.